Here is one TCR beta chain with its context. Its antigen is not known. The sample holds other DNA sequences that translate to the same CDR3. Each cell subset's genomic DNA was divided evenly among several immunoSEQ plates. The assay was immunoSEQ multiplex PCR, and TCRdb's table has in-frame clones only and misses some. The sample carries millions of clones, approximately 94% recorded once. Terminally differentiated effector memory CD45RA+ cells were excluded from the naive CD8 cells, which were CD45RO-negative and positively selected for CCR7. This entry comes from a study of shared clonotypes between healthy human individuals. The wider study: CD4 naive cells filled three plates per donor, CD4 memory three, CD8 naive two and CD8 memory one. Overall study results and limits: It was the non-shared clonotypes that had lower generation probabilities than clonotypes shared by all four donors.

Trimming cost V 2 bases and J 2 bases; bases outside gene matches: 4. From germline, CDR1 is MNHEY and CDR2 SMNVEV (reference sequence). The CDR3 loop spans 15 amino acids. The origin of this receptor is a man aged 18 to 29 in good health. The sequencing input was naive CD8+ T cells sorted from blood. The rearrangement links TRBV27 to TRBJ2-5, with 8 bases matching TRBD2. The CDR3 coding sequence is TGTGCCAGCAGTTTAGGTACTAGCGGACAAGAGACCCAGTACTTC. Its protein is CASSLGTSGQETQYF.